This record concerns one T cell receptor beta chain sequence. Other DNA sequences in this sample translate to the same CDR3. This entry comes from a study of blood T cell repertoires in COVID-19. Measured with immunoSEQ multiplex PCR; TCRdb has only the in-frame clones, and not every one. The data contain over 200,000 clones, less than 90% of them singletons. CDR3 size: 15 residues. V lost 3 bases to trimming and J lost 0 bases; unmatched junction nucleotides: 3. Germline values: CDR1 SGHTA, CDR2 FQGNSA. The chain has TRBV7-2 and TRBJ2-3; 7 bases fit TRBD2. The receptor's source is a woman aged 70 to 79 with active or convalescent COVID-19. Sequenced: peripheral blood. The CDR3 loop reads CASSFGGGSTDTQYF. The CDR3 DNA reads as TGTGCCAGCAGCTTCGGCGGGGGAAGCACAGATACGCAGTATTTT.